These 13 T cell receptor beta chains share one sample of origin, sequenced in a study of PD-L1 blockade in urothelial cancer. The time point denotes: pretreatment peripheral blood. Libraries were prepared by immunoSEQ multiplex PCR; TCRdb keeps only in-frame clonotypes and omits some of them. Of about 85,000 clones listed, about 83% are singletons. The sequenced sample was PBMCs, obtained around atezolizumab (anti-PD-L1) treatment. These receptors all stem from a man aged 60-69 years with urothelial cancer.

The genes are TRBV4-2 and TRBJ2-5, with a tentative D call TRBD2 (5 bases). Germline V gene sequence: CDR1 LGHNA, CDR2 YNFKEQ. The V and J ends lost 5 bases and 9 bases respectively, with 16 bases between them. The CDR3 extends over 13 amino acids. DNA of the CDR3: TGTGCCAGCAGCAAGGGAGAGGGTACGGCCCAGTACTTC. Its protein product is CASSKGEGTAQYF.

V usage is TRBV28 and J usage is TRBJ2-1, with TRBD2 identical over 7 bases. Germline V gives CDR1 MDHEN, CDR2 SYDVKM. V gave up 5 bases and J gave up 0 bases; unmatched junction bases: 7. The CDR3 is 16 amino acids. Written as DNA, the CDR3 is TGTGCCAGCAGTCCTCCCCGCGGGAGCTCCTACAATGAGCAGTTCTTC. It encodes CASSPPRGSSYNEQFF.

V is TRBV11-2 and J is TRBJ1-1; D is unclear. Trimming took 8 bases from V and 4 from J, leaving 11 bases between them. The CDR3 runs 12 residues. Per germline, CDR1 SGHAT and CDR2 FQNNGV. CDR3 sequence reads: CASAPRGTEAFF. The DNA of the CDR3 is TGTGCCAGCGCTCCGCGGGGCACTGAAGCTTTCTTT.

This rearrangement joins TRBV7-9 to TRBJ1-2; 7 bases line up with TRBD1. Losses at the gene ends were 3 bases for V and 3 bases for J; bases not matched to a gene: 7. Germline CDR1 is SEHNR and CDR2 is FQNEAQ (reference sequence). There are 15 residues in the CDR3. The chain's CDR3 is CASSFDRVKYYGYTF. The CDR3 DNA follows: TGTGCCAGCAGCTTCGACAGGGTGAAGTACTATGGCTACACCTTC.

This clone was seen a few times. This chain joins TRBV2 and TRBJ1-1; D might be TRBD1 (6 bases). CDR1 is SNHLY, CDR2 FYNNEI, per germline. The CDR3 length is 15 residues. Trimming cost V 8 bases and J 1 base, with 17 bases left between them. CDR3 region: CASLSQGWRNTEAFF. DNA of the CDR3: TGTGCCAGCCTATCACAGGGTTGGAGGAACACTGAAGCTTTCTTT. The variable domain in full, with the rest retrieved from reference TRBV2 and TRBJ1-1, is EPEVTQTPSHQVTQMGQEVILRCVPISNHLYFYWYRQILGQKVEFLVSFYNNEISEKSEIFDDQFSVERPDGSNFTLKIRSTKLEDSAMYFCASLSQGWRNTEAFFGQGTRLTVV.

A single count supports this clone. V gene TRBV28 combines with J gene TRBJ2-7; TRBD1 is a possible D gene (6 bases). V lost 7 bases, J lost 2 bases, and 12 bases lay in between. This CDR3 spans 13 amino acids. From germline, CDR1 is MDHEN and CDR2 SYDVKM. The CDR3 loop reads CASMPDRTYEQYF. Here the CDR3 DNA reads TGTGCCAGCATGCCGGACAGAACCTACGAGCAGTACTTC.

This rearrangement joins TRBV19 to TRBJ1-3; perhaps TRBD1 as D (6 bases). From germline, CDR1 is LNHDA and CDR2 SQIVND (reference sequence). V lost 1 base, J lost 9 bases, and 13 bases lay in between. The CDR3 length is 14 residues. CDR3 amino acids: CASSIGAGATTIYF. CDR3 bases: TGTGCCAGTAGTATAGGAGCAGGGGCTACCACCATATATTTT.

The rearrangement links TRBV10-2 to TRBJ2-5; TRBD2 matches at 8 bases. The V gene's germline CDR1 is WSHSY and CDR2 SAAADI. Unmatched junction bases numbered 9, after V lost 4 bases and J lost 5 bases. The CDR3 extends over 15 amino acids. The CDR3 coding sequence is TGCGCCAGCAGTGGTTGGACTAGCCAGGGGGAGACCCAGTACTTC. This gives the protein CASSGWTSQGETQYF.

This chain connects TRBV27 to TRBJ2-7; tentatively, D is TRBD1 (6 bases). CDR3 length: 15 residues. Trimming removed 5 bases from V and 2 bases from J, with 16 bases in between. Germline-derived CDR1 and CDR2 are MNHEY and SMNVEV (reference sequence). This CDR3 reads CASSGTGTIAYEQYF. CDR3 DNA sequence: TGTGCCAGCAGTGGGACGGGGACAATCGCCTACGAGCAGTACTTC.

This chain connects TRBV20-1 to TRBJ2-7; D is unclear. This CDR3 has 11 residues. Germline V gene lookup returns CDR1 DFQATT and CDR2 SNEGSKA (reference sequence). V was trimmed by 5 bases and J by 3 bases, leaving 8 bases between them. This chain's CDR3 is CSAAVSYEQYF. CDR3 nucleotides: TGCAGTGCTGCAGTAAGCTACGAGCAGTACTTC.

The chain employs TRBV11-2 and TRBJ1-1, with 11 bases lining up with TRBD1. This CDR3 is 16 amino acids long. Trimming removed 5 bases from V and 6 bases from J; junction bases left unmatched: 11. CDR1 is SGHAT, CDR2 FQNNGV, per germline. Here the CDR3 DNA reads TGTGCCAGCAGCCCCCGGACAGGGGGCGGTTTTCCTGAAGCTTTCTTT. This codes for CASSPRTGGGFPEAFF.

This chain joins TRBV28 and TRBJ1-4; D possibly corresponds to TRBD1 (6 bases). Germline CDR1 reads MDHEN; CDR2 reads SYDVKM. This CDR3 comprises 12 residues. The ends were cut back, 3 bases at V and 10 bases at J, with 9 bases in the middle. CDR3 DNA: TGTGCCAGCAGTTTCAGGGGTGGAAAACTGTTTTTT. It encodes CASSFRGGKLFF. Full variable domain (remainder filled in from reference TRBV28 and TRBJ1-4): DVKVTQSSRYLVKRTGEKVFLECVQDMDHENMFWYRQDPGLGLRLIYFSYDVKMKEKGDIPEGYSVSREKKERFSLILESASTNQTSMYLCASSFRGGKLFFGSGTQLSVL.

The chain is built from TRBV5-6 and TRBJ1-1, with 11 bases aligning to TRBD1. The CDR3 consists of 15 residues. In germline, CDR1 is SGHDT, CDR2 YYEEEE. Trimming took 5 bases from V and 5 from J; bases not matched to a gene: 8. DNA for the CDR3: TGTGCCAGCAGAGAAGTGGGACAGGGGGGGACTGAAGCTTTCTTT. Its protein is CASREVGQGGTEAFF.